This TCR beta chain was sequenced during a study of preoperative IRX-2 immunotherapy in early breast cancer. Treatment described: preoperative locoregional IRX-2 cytokine immunotherapy. Patients received preoperative, locoregional IRX-2 cytokine immunotherapy in a phase Ib study. Profiled with immunoSEQ multiplex PCR; TCRdb holds only in-frame clones, not every one. The sample holds around 25,000 clones, about 77% seen once. The J segment lost 2 bases and the V segment lost 6 bases, leaving 8 bases of the junction unmatched. CDR3 length: 15 amino acids. The sample here was lymph node tissue, taken before IRX-2 immunotherapy. This clonotype originated in a human donor with breast cancer. V usage is TRBV23-1 and J usage is TRBJ1-2, with TRBD1 matching 8 bases. TRBV23-1 is classed as an ORF, of uncertain function. This CDR3 is CASSQLRTGNYGYTF. In DNA form, the CDR3 reads TGCGCCAGCAGCCAACTACGGACAGGGAACTATGGCTACACCTTC.